This passage covers 7 T cell receptor beta chains from one sample sequenced in a study of T cells in Graves' hyperthyroidism and ophthalmopathy (dated by TCRdb to between 2017 and 2020). The library was made by multiplex PCR. The sample was run on an Illumina HiSeq 2000. The TCR beta CDR3 regions were amplified from RNA transcripts. For the first round of RT-PCR on the TCR CDR3, the HTBI primer set was used together with the Qiagen OneStep RT-PCR kit. TCRdb itself trimmed the public reads at Q25 with fastp, ran MiXCR and retained productive beta chains. CDR3 protein duplicates are merged, each entry listing the most common genes and DNA. The sample table records around 340,000 distinct CDR3 sequences; 15% to 20% of these occur just once. Together, the top ten hold approximately 49% of the sample. Sequencing was carried out using blood. Every receptor here comes from a woman aged 45-65 years with Graves' hyperthyroidism.

This clonotype has a count of ten or more. The chain is built from TRBV12-3 or TRBV12-4 and TRBJ2-3, with TRBD2 identical over 11 bases. There are 14 residues in the CDR3. J was trimmed by 6 bases and V by 5 bases; bases with no gene match: 4. The CDR3 protein is CASSAGTSGDTQYF. CDR3 DNA sequence: TGTGCCAGCAGTGCCGGGACTAGCGGTGATACGCAGTATTTT.

The V gene is TRBV28, the J gene TRBJ2-1; D not certain. Trimming stripped 6 bases from V and 15 bases from J, with 15 bases between. CDR1 and CDR2 (germline): MDHEN, SYDVKM. The CDR3 length is 11 residues. In DNA form, the CDR3 reads TGTGCCAGCAGATTCGGACCCCGGAGGTTCTTC. This sequence encodes CASRFGPRRFF.

This clonotype occurred many times. This rearrangement joins TRBV7-3 to TRBJ2-1; the match to TRBD2 covers 16 bases. Per the germline V gene, CDR1 is SGHTA and CDR2 is FQGTGA. The CDR3 spans 17 residues. The junction had 2 bases not matched to a gene; V was cut back by 1 base and J by 5 bases. The CDR3 loop reads CASSLMGLAGGDNEQFF. The DNA of the CDR3 is TGTGCCAGCAGCTTAATGGGACTAGCGGGGGGGGACAATGAGCAGTTCTTC.

Details on this clonotype: A read error may explain this, as a much larger clone is one base away. The rearrangement joins TRBV2 to TRBJ1-2; weak D call: TRBD1 (6 bases). Germline V CDR1 and CDR2: SNHLY, FYNNEI. The CDR3 contains 18 residues. CDR3 residues: CASSEAPTWAGDFYGHTF. CDR3 coding DNA: TGTGCCAGCAGTGAAGCCCCTACGTGGGCAGGGGACTTCTATGGCCACACCTTC.

V gene TRBV25-1 combines with J gene TRBJ1-5, with D perhaps matching TRBD1 (6 bases). Germline V CDR1 and CDR2: MGHDK, SYGVNS. CDR3 length: 15 amino acids. Trimming left V 4 bases short and J 4 bases short, with 14 bases between. The CDR3 loop is CASSADPTGNQPQHF. CDR3 nucleotide sequence: TGTGCCAGCAGTGCTGACCCCACAGGGAATCAGCCCCAGCATTTT.

The chain joins TRBV11-2 to TRBJ2-7; the D gene is possibly TRBD1 (5 bases). The CDR3 loop spans 15 amino acids. Germline values: CDR1 SGHAT, CDR2 FQNNGV. V lost 1 base to trimming and J lost 2 bases, with 12 bases between them. CDR3 loop: CASSLGPDRTYEQYV. The CDR3 coding sequence is TGTGCCAGCAGCTTAGGCCCCGACAGAACCTACGAGCAGTACGTC.

The chain is built from TRBV5-1 and TRBJ2-7; 7 bases match TRBD1. With V trimmed by 4 bases and J by 6 bases, 10 bases remained unmatched. The CDR3 has 14 residues. Germline assignment: CDR1 SGHRS and CDR2 YFSETQ. CDR3: CASSEGQDGIEQYF. In nucleotides, the CDR3 is TGCGCCAGCAGCGAAGGACAGGACGGGATCGAGCAGTACTTC.